This T cell receptor (beta chain) was identified in a study of OX40 agonist ivuxolimab in advanced cancers. Study background: Patients received the agonistic anti-OX40 (CD134) antibody ivuxolimab. Points from the study as a whole: Antigens targeted by the expanded peripheral T cells were not determined.

The data were produced by immunoSEQ multiplex PCR, yet TCRdb's version contains in-frame clones alone and is incomplete. The data contain 15,000 to 20,000 clones, around 70% of them singletons. With 4 bases clipped from V and 10 bases from J, the junction kept 7 bases outside the gene matches. The CDR3 extends over 15 amino acids. Germline V CDR1 and CDR2: SEHNR, FQNEAQ (reference sequence). In regard to this clone: What it recognizes is unknown.

The clonotype was recovered from an adult with an advanced solid tumor such as melanoma, head and neck, liver or kidney cancer. The input for sequencing was CD4+ or CD8+ T cells sorted from blood, taken in a trial of the OX40 agonist ivuxolimab. This sequence joins TRBV7-9 and TRBJ1-6, with TRBD1 identical over 10 bases. The CDR3 DNA reads as TGTGCCAGCAGCTCCGGACAGGGGGTAGAGTCACCCCTCCACTTT. Its protein product is CASSSGQGVESPLHF.